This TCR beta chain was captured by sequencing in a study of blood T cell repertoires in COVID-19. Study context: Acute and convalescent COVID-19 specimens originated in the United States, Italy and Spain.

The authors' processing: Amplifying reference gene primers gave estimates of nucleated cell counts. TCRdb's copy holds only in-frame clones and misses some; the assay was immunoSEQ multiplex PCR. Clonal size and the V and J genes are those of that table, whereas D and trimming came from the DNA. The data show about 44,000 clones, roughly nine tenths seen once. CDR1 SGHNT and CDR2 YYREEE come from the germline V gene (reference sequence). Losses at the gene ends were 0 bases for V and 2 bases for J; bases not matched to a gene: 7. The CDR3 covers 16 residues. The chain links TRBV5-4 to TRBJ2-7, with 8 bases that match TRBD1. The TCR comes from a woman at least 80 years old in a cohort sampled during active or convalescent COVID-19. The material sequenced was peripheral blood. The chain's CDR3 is CASSLDPDRVPYEQYF. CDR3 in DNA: TGTGCCAGCAGCTTGGACCCGGACAGGGTTCCCTACGAGCAGTACTTC.